The clone carrying this TCR beta chain was seen a few times. Its antigen remains unidentified. These data originate in a study of shared clonotypes between healthy human individuals. There were no recent acute infections or vaccinations among the donors, who were healthy HIV-negative adults. Study findings and constraints: There were few donors, and this limited the genetic and exposure-history diversity represented.

Each unsorted PBMC replicate got 300 ng genomic DNA, roughly 30,000 genomes. TCRdb's copy holds only in-frame clones and misses some; the assay was immunoSEQ multiplex PCR. The data hold about 460,000 clones, with around 77% observed a single time. The germline gives CDR1 DFQATT, CDR2 SNEGSKA (reference sequence). V lost 6 bases to trimming and J lost 9 bases, with 14 bases between them. The CDR3 has 11 amino acids. The TCR originated in a woman between 40 and 55 years old in good health. Some clones in this sample may be carry-over from other donors' samples. Source material: PBMCs. The V call is TRBV20-1, the J call TRBJ1-1; D remains unclear. CDR3 residues: CSALGQAQAFF. The CDR3 region has the DNA TGCAGTGCCCTCGGGCAGGCTCAAGCTTTCTTT.